These 11 T cell receptor beta chains were all obtained from the same sample, sequenced in a study of siplizumab effects on memory and regulatory T cells. The protocol was immunoSEQ multiplex PCR, while the TCRdb copy is restricted to in-frame clones and leaves out a portion. The repertoire holds 110,000 or so clones, with about 91% as singletons. Sample: Tregs sorted from blood. The receptor source for this set is a human donor in good health.

In this sample, this clone turned up a few times. V is TRBV14 and J is TRBJ1-1; D remains unclear. The germline V gene encodes CDR1 SGHDN and CDR2 FVKESK. Trimming pared 4 bases from V and 1 base from J, leaving 10 bases between. The CDR3 runs to 14 residues. CDR3 loop: CASSPVWANTEAFF. CDR3 nucleotides: TGTGCCAGCAGCCCCGTGTGGGCGAACACTGAAGCTTTCTTT.

The genes are TRBV11-2 and TRBJ1-2; D is uncertain. Germline CDR1 and CDR2: SGHAT and FQNNGV. The V and J ends lost 5 bases and 1 base respectively, with 11 bases between them. This CDR3 has 14 residues. CDR3 coding DNA: TGTGCCAGCAGCGACCTGGGTAGTAACTATGGCTACACCTTC. This gives the protein CASSDLGSNYGYTF.

This chain links TRBV6-1 with TRBJ2-2; D call uncertain. V was shortened by 8 bases and J by 7 bases, with 17 bases between the two germline ends. The CDR3 consists of 14 residues. In germline, CDR1 is MNHNS, CDR2 SASEGT. The CDR3 DNA reads TGTGCCAGCCAGAATCTAGAAGGGATCGGGGAGCTGTTTTTT. This codes for CASQNLEGIGELFF.

The chain carries TRBV11-3 and TRBJ2-2, with D hard to call. Germline CDR1 and CDR2: SGHNT and YENEEA. CDR3 length: 13 amino acids. V lost 3 bases to trimming and J lost 8 bases, with 10 bases between them. The CDR3 spells CASSFWGGGELFF. Written as DNA, the CDR3 is TGTGCCAGCAGCTTTTGGGGTGGAGGGGAGCTGTTTTTT.

The chain recombines TRBV5-8 with TRBJ2-5; tentatively, D is TRBD1 or TRBD2 (5 bases each). Germline V gene data show CDR1 as SGHTS and CDR2 as YDEGEE. Trimming took 7 bases from V and 5 from J, leaving 12 bases between them. The length of the CDR3 is 12 residues. The CDR3 sequence: CASSGTRETQYF. In nucleotides, the CDR3 is TGTGCCAGCTCCGGGACCCGGGAGACCCAGTACTTC.

This chain joins TRBV7-6 and TRBJ2-7; D may be TRBD2 (5 bases). V was pared by 1 base and J by 3 bases, with 10 bases between. The germline gives CDR1 SGHVS, CDR2 FNYEAQ. This CDR3 has 14 residues. In DNA, the CDR3 is TGTGCCAGCAGCTTAGTTGCGGGTAGCTACGAGCAGTACTTC. The encoded protein is CASSLVAGSYEQYF.

The rearrangement joins TRBV19 to TRBJ1-5; no firm D call. The length of the CDR3 is 15 residues. V gave up 3 bases and J gave up 7 bases, with 16 bases separating them. Germline CDR1 and CDR2: LNHDA and SQIVND (reference sequence). The CDR3 loop reads CASSIVRLGVQPQHF. CDR3 DNA: TGTGCCAGTAGTATTGTGCGGCTGGGTGTACAGCCCCAGCATTTT.

The genes are TRBV19 and TRBJ1-3; possible D gene TRBD1, 5 bases. The CDR3 is 16 amino acids. Trimming removed 5 bases at V and 0 bases at J, with 14 bases between. CDR1 is LNHDA and CDR2 is SQIVND in the germline V gene (reference sequence). The CDR3, as DNA: TGTGCCAGTAGTTTCCTACGACAGCTCTCTGGAAACACCATATATTTT. Translating gives CASSFLRQLSGNTIYF.

A single count supports this clone. This rearrangement joins TRBV18 to TRBJ2-5; D is perhaps TRBD1 (5 bases). Per the germline V gene, CDR1 is KGHSH and CDR2 is LQKENI. V lost 1 base, J lost 4 bases, and 16 bases lay in between. This CDR3 spans 16 amino acids. This CDR3 is CASSPRRQGKGETQYF. The CDR3 DNA sequence: TGTGCCAGCTCACCACGAAGGCAGGGTAAAGGAGAGACCCAGTACTTC.

V and J are TRBV19 and TRBJ1-5; D is possibly TRBD1 (5 bases). In germline, CDR1 is LNHDA, CDR2 SQIVND (reference sequence). This CDR3 has 16 amino acids. The V end was cut by 9 bases, the J end by 4 bases, with 22 bases between. The CDR3 loop is CASSIGAWPPNQPQHF. As DNA, the CDR3 is TGTGCCAGCTCTATCGGGGCTTGGCCCCCGAATCAGCCCCAGCATTTT. Supplemented by reference TRBV19 and TRBJ1-5, the full variable domain reads DGGITQSPKYLFRKEGQNVTLSCEQNLNHDAMYWYRQDPGQGLRLIYYSQIVNDFQKGDIAEGYSVSREKKESFPLTVTSAQKNPTAFYLCASSIGAWPPNQPQHFGDGTRLSIL.

V and J are TRBV6-1 and TRBJ2-3; D gene ambiguous. The CDR3 consists of 12 residues. Between the trimmed V and J ends, which lost 6 bases and 2 bases, there was a span of 6 bases. In germline, CDR1 is MNHNS, CDR2 SASEGT. CDR3 amino acids: CASRGSTDTQYF. The CDR3 bases are TGTGCCAGCAGAGGATCCACAGATACGCAGTATTTT.